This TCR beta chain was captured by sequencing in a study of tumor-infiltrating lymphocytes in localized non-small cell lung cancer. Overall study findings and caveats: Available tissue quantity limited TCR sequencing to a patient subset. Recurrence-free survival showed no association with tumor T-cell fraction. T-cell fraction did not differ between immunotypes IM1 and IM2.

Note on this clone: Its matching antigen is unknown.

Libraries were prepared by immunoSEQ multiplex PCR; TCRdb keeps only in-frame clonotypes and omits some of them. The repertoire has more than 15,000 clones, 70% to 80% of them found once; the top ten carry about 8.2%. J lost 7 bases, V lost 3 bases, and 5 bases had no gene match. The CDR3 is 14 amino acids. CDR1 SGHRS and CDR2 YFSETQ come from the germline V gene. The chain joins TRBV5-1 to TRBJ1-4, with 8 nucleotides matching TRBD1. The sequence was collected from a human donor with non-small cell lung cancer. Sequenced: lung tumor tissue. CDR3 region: CASSSDREGEKLFF. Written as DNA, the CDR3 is TGCGCCAGCAGCTCGGACAGGGAAGGTGAAAAACTGTTTTTT.